This entry describes one TCR beta chain. CDR3 length: 16 amino acids. The germline gives CDR1 SGHRS, CDR2 YFSETQ. With V trimmed by 0 bases and J by 9 bases, 8 bases remained unmatched. The sample belongs to a study of blood T cell repertoires in COVID-19. Study-wide context: COVID-19 samples, acute and convalescent, were from the United States, Italy and Spain. PBMCs, B-cell-depleted T cells, or T cells were the source of the cDNA or gDNA that made up the material.

Data came from immunoSEQ multiplex PCR; TCRdb stores just in-frame clones and leaves some out. Of fewer than 85,000 clones listed, approximately 83% are singletons. This TCR was recovered from a woman aged 60 to 75 with acute or convalescent COVID-19. Sequenced: peripheral blood. The chain is built from TRBV5-1 and TRBJ1-6; 8 positions match TRBD1. Here the CDR3 reads CASSLDRGTLSSPLHF. CDR3 nucleotide sequence: TGCGCCAGCAGCTTGGACAGGGGGACCCTTAGTTCACCCCTCCACTTT.